The 26 T cell receptor beta chains below all came from one sample that was sequenced in a study of blood T cells in healthy people across ages. Then a second PCR, running roughly 6 to 12 cycles, was carried out with a sample-barcoded 5' primer and a J-beta primer mix. MiXCR was run by TCRdb on the 5' RACE reads, yielding one entry per CDR3 protein. The profile shows some 1.5 million distinct CDR3 sequences, approximately 28% of them singletons. Sequencing input: blood. These TCRs come from a woman aged 30 to 39 in good health.

The genes are TRBV5-1 and TRBJ2-1; D not certain. The length of the CDR3 is 12 residues. The germline CDR1 and CDR2 sequences are SGHRS and YFSETQ. V was shortened by 2 bases and J by 8 bases, with 8 bases between the two germline ends. The DNA of the CDR3 is TGCGCCAGCAGCTTTCAAAGTGATGAGCAGTTCTTC. Translating it yields CASSFQSDEQFF.

The V and J genes are TRBV12-3 or TRBV12-4 and TRBJ2-3; 9 nucleotides match TRBD2. CDR3 size: 15 residues. The V and J ends lost 4 bases and 2 bases, in that order; junction bases with no gene match: 4. CDR3 protein: CASSSSGVFTDTQYF. CDR3 bases: TGTGCCAGCAGTTCTAGCGGGGTATTCACAGATACGCAGTATTTT.

Comment on this clonotype: A much bigger clone sits one base away, suggesting this may be a read error. This chain connects TRBV18 to TRBJ2-1, with D unclear. The CDR3 totals 14 residues. The ends were cut back, 4 bases at V and 13 bases at J, with 20 bases in the middle. Germline V lookup: CDR1 KGHSH, CDR2 LQKENI. CDR3 in DNA: TGTGCCAGCTCACATTATGCGAAGCAAGAGACCCAGTTCTTC. Its protein product is CASSHYAKQETQFF. The full variable domain, with the rest looked up from reference TRBV18 and TRBJ2-1, is NAGVMQNPRHLVRRRGQEARLRCSPMKGHSHVYWYRQLPEEGLKFMVYLQKENIIDESGMPKERFSAEFPKEGPSILRIQQVVRGDSAAYFCASSHYAKQETQFFGPGTRLTVL.

This clonotype occurred a few times. V and J are TRBV7-9 and TRBJ2-3, with TRBD2 identical over 8 bases. The CDR3 covers 16 residues. J was trimmed by 2 bases and V by 4 bases; bases with no gene match: 8. The germline gives CDR1 SEHNR, CDR2 FQNEAQ (reference sequence). For the CDR3, the DNA is TGTGCCAGCAGCTCACGGGCGGGAGGCCTCACAGATACGCAGTATTTT. It translates to CASSSRAGGLTDTQYF.

This clonotype was seen only a few times. This sequence joins TRBV20-1 and TRBJ2-1; a possible D gene is TRBD2 (7 bases). Germline values: CDR1 DFQATT, CDR2 SNEGSKA (reference sequence). The CDR3 is made up of 14 amino acids. The V gene lost 3 bases and the J gene lost 4 bases, with 13 bases spanning the gap. The CDR3 is CSARTRGHYNEQFF. The CDR3 region has the DNA TGCAGTGCTAGGACGCGGGGGCATTACAATGAGCAGTTCTTC.

This rearrangement joins TRBV29-1 to TRBJ2-1; D might be TRBD1 or TRBD2, each matching 5 bases. Germline CDR1 SQVTM, CDR2 ANQGSEA. The CDR3 totals 14 residues. V lost 7 bases, J lost 5 bases, and 18 bases lay in between. The CDR3 region is CSGGAGGNNNEQFF. The CDR3 DNA reads TGCAGCGGTGGGGCTGGGGGAAACAACAATGAGCAGTTCTTC.

V usage is TRBV28 and J usage is TRBJ1-5; possible D gene TRBD1, 5 bases. The end of the DNA fits TRBJ2-3 better, so the J call may be wrong. CDR1 MDHEN and CDR2 SYDVKM come from the germline V gene. The CDR3 consists of 13 residues. The CDR3 nucleotides are TGTGCCAGCAGTTTAGCAGGGAACCAGCCCCAGTATTTT. Residues: CASSLAGNQPQYF.

The rearrangement joins TRBV29-1 to TRBJ2-7; D is ambiguous. Germline assignment: CDR1 SQVTM and CDR2 ANQGSEA. Trimming shortened V by 5 bases and J by 6 bases, and 11 bases separated the two germline ends. The CDR3 spans 11 residues. CDR3 DNA sequence: TGCAGCGTTCTAGGGCAGCCCGAGCAGTACTTC. Its protein is CSVLGQPEQYF.

The chain combines TRBV28 with TRBJ2-1; no clear D gene. The assigned J gene may be wrong: the sequence end matches TRBJ2-7 better. CDR1 is MDHEN and CDR2 is SYDVKM in the germline V gene. The CDR3 loop spans 13 amino acids. The CDR3 sequence is CASSSTGPREQYF. The CDR3 DNA is TGTGCCAGCAGTTCTACCGGGCCTCGCGAGCAGTACTTC.

This clonotype was observed a few times. The chain recombines TRBV9 with TRBJ2-3; D is uncertain. V shed 2 bases and J shed 6 bases, with 7 bases lying between them. Germline CDR1 SGDLS, CDR2 YYNGEE. This CDR3 spans 12 amino acids. CDR3 sequence: CASSVFFDTQYF. CDR3 bases: TGTGCCAGCAGCGTTTTTTTCGATACGCAGTATTTT.

This clonotype was picked up a small number of times. The J gene is TRBJ2-1, the V gene TRBV20-1, with D perhaps matching TRBD1 (6 bases). CDR1 is DFQATT and CDR2 is SNEGSKA in the germline V gene (reference sequence). This CDR3 has 12 residues. Trimming pared 4 bases from V and 6 bases from J, leaving 10 bases between. CDR3 region: CSANDRLNEQFF. The CDR3 nucleotides are TGCAGTGCTAATGACAGGCTCAATGAGCAGTTCTTC.

On this clonotype: A much more abundant neighbour one base away suggests this may be a read error. The chain combines TRBV10-3 with TRBJ2-4; D assignment may be TRBD1 or TRBD2 (5 bases each). Trimming removed 4 bases from V and 2 bases from J, with 12 bases in between. The CDR3 spans 15 residues. The germline V gene has CDR1 ENHRY and CDR2 SYGVKD. The DNA of the CDR3 is TGTGCCATCAGTGCAGCGAGGGGATCCAAAAACATTCAGTACTTC. This encodes CAISAARGSKNIQYF.

The J gene is TRBJ2-7, the V gene TRBV5-1, with D perhaps TRBD1 or TRBD2 (7 bases each). This CDR3 has 16 amino acids. In germline, CDR1 is SGHRS, CDR2 YFSETQ. With 0 bases removed from V and 6 bases from J, the gap between germline ends came to 19 bases. The CDR3 here is CASSLAISQGGSEQYF. The CDR3 coding sequence is TGCGCCAGCAGCTTGGCCATTAGCCAGGGGGGGAGCGAGCAGTACTTC.

This clonotype was detected ten times or more. The chain employs TRBV20-1 and TRBJ2-5; 10 bases fit TRBD2. Germline CDR1 is DFQATT and CDR2 is SNEGSKA (reference sequence). This CDR3 has 13 residues. V dropped 3 bases and J dropped 4; count of bases not matched to a gene: 2. For the CDR3, the DNA is TGCAGTGCTAGCTGGACTAGCGGAGAGACCCAGTACTTC. This encodes CSASWTSGETQYF.

This clonotype was found many times. V is TRBV28 and J is TRBJ2-7; D is unresolved. Between the trimmed V and J ends, which lost 7 bases and 0 bases, there was a span of 10 bases. Germline CDR1 is MDHEN and CDR2 is SYDVKM. This CDR3 is built from 13 residues. The CDR3 DNA is TGTGCCAGCAAGGCCCTCAACTCCTACGAGCAGTACTTC. Translated, it gives CASKALNSYEQYF.

This clonotype was counted between two and nine times. This chain uses TRBV20-1 with TRBJ1-2, with D possibly being TRBD1 (6 bases). The CDR3 runs 12 residues. Deletions cut 6 bases from V and 1 base from J, with 9 bases between. The germline gives CDR1 DFQATT, CDR2 SNEGSKA (reference sequence). The CDR3 coding sequence is TGCAGTGCCCTAGGGGGTAACTATGGCTACACCTTC. Translation: CSALGGNYGYTF.

The rearrangement links TRBV7-8 to TRBJ2-5; TRBD2 agrees at 10 bases. Per germline, CDR1 SGHVS and CDR2 FQNEAQ. The CDR3 extends over 16 amino acids. V dropped 4 bases and J dropped 9; count of bases not matched to a gene: 14. DNA of the CDR3: TGTGCCAGCAGCTCTTGGGGGCTAGCGGGAGTGGAGGCCCAGTACTTC. This encodes CASSSWGLAGVEAQYF.

This clonotype has a count of ten or more. The chain is built from TRBV5-1 and TRBJ1-2, with D uncertain. This CDR3 is 13 amino acids long. Germline V gene sequence: CDR1 SGHRS, CDR2 YFSETQ. With 7 bases removed from V and 0 bases from J, the gap between germline ends came to 10 bases. The CDR3, as DNA: TGCGCCAGCGGAAAAACAGCTAACTATGGCTACACCTTC. Protein product: CASGKTANYGYTF.

The chain has TRBV12-5 and TRBJ1-5, with D possibly matching TRBD1 (6 bases). V was cut by 6 bases and J by 0 bases, with 12 bases left in between. The germline V gene encodes CDR1 LGHNT and CDR2 FRNRAP. The CDR3 consists of 15 residues. DNA of the CDR3: TGTGCTAGTGGGCGAGGGGACACTAGCAATCAGCCCCAGCATTTT. Protein sequence: CASGRGDTSNQPQHF. Full variable domain (missing parts from reference TRBV12-5 and TRBJ1-5): DARVTQTPRHKVTEMGQEVTMRCQPILGHNTVFWYRQTMMQGLELLAYFRNRAPLDDSGMPKDRFSAEMPDATLATLKIQPSEPRDSAVYFCASGRGDTSNQPQHFGDGTRLSIL.

This clonotype is a singleton in its sample. The chain joins TRBV19 to TRBJ1-5, with 9 bases identical to TRBD1. The germline V gene has CDR1 LNHDA and CDR2 SQIVND (reference sequence). The CDR3 has 16 residues. With 3 bases clipped from V and 7 bases from J, the junction kept 10 bases outside the gene matches. The CDR3 DNA follows: TGTGCCAGTAGTATGGGGAAACAGGGGGCCGGGCAGCCCCAGCATTTT. It encodes CASSMGKQGAGQPQHF.

In the case of this clonotype: Germline is not matched at one junction end, which may reflect a read error. The chain joins TRBV5-5 to TRBJ2-4; D is possibly TRBD1 (8 bases). Germline values: CDR1 SGHKS, CDR2 YYEKEE (reference sequence). The length of the CDR3 is 16 residues. The CDR3 spells CTSSGTGDLAKNIQYF. The CDR3, as DNA: TGTACCAGCAGCGGGACAGGAGATCTAGCCAAAAACATTCAGTACTTC.

The chain recombines TRBV20-1 with TRBJ1-4; TRBD1 matches at 7 bases. Germline CDR1 DFQATT, CDR2 SNEGSKA (reference sequence). CDR3 length: 14 residues. V lost 6 bases, J lost 4 bases, and 8 bases stayed unmatched. CDR3 nucleotide sequence: TGCAGTGCCCGCGGGACAGACGTTAATGAAAAACTGTTTTTT. Translated: CSARGTDVNEKLFF.

The J gene is TRBJ2-1, the V gene TRBV12-3 or TRBV12-4; a possible D gene is TRBD1 (5 bases). This CDR3 has 14 residues. Trimming cost V 6 bases and J 13 bases, with 22 bases left between them. CDR3 bases: TGTGCCAGCAGCCCTAACAGGAACCAAGAGACCCAGTTCTTC. It codes for CASSPNRNQETQFF.

This clonotype was seen only a few times. This rearrangement joins TRBV4-1 to TRBJ1-4, with TRBD1 matching over 7 bases. After removal of 0 bases from V and 8 bases from J, the junction contained 9 bases not matched to a gene. The CDR3 covers 16 residues. Germline V gene data show CDR1 as MGHRA and CDR2 as YSYEKL. This CDR3 is CASSQEGDRAREKLFF. The CDR3 DNA sequence: TGCGCCAGCAGCCAAGAGGGAGACAGGGCAAGGGAAAAACTGTTTTTT.

This clonotype was counted between two and nine times. The chain uses TRBV6-1 and TRBJ2-4, with a tentative D call TRBD1 (7 bases). Germline V gene lookup returns CDR1 MNHNS and CDR2 SASEGT. The CDR3 extends over 16 amino acids. V was pared by 7 bases and J by 13 bases, with 29 bases between. The CDR3 DNA is TGTGCCAGCACTATGAGGGGGGCCAGGGGGATTAATGAGCAGTACTTC. This codes for CASTMRGARGINEQYF.

This sequence joins TRBV7-6 and TRBJ2-1; no clear D. V was clipped by 8 bases and J by 1 base, with 15 bases between them. The CDR3 contains 15 residues. Germline CDR1 and CDR2: SGHVS and FNYEAQ. The CDR3 loop reads CASRLLCPSYNEQFF. The CDR3 bases are TGTGCCAGCCGACTGCTCTGCCCTTCCTACAATGAGCAGTTCTTC.